This entry is about one TCR beta chain. The data were taken from a study of T-cell memory formation after mild COVID-19. Germline V gene lookup returns CDR1 SGHAT and CDR2 FQNNGV. CDR3 length: 13 amino acids. The ends were cut back, 6 bases at V and 0 bases at J, with 9 bases in the middle. Using its own MiXCR run on the 5' RACE reads, TCRdb lists one record per CDR3 protein. Of about 190,000 distinct CDR3 sequences detected, about 27% appear once; the ten largest clones hold 9.5% to 12%. V gene TRBV11-2 combines with J gene TRBJ2-7; D is possibly TRBD1 or TRBD2 (5 bases each). Input material: PBMCs or a T cell subset sorted from them (not recorded which). The source is an adult woman who had mild COVID-19 (a few samples of this study predate the infection). Cell type and time point are not known. Written as DNA, the CDR3 is TGTGCCAGCAGTTGGGGGACCTCCTACGAGCAGTACTTC. It codes for CASSWGTSYEQYF.